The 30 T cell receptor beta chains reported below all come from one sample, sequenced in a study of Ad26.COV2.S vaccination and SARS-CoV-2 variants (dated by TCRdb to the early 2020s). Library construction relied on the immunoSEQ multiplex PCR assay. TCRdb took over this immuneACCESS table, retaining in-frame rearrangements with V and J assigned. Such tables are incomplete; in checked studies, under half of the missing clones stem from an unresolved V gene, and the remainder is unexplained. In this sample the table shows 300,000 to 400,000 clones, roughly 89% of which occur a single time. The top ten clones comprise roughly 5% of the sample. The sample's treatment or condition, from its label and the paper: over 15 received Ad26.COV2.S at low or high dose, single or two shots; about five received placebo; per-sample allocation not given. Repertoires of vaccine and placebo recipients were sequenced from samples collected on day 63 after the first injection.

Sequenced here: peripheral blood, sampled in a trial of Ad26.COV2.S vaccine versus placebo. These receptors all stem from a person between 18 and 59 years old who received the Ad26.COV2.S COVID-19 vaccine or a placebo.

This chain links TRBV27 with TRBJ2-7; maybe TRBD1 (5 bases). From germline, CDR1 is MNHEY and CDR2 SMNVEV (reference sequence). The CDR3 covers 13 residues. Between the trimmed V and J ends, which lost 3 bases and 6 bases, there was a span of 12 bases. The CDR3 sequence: CASSLSRVSEQYF. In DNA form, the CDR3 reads TGTGCCAGCAGTTTGAGCAGGGTCAGCGAGCAGTACTTC.

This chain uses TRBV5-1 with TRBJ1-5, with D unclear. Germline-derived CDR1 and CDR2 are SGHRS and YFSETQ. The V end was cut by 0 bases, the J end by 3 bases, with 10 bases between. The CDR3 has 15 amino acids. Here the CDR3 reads CASSLDGSYNQPQHF. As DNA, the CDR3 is TGCGCCAGCAGCTTGGACGGGAGTTACAATCAGCCCCAGCATTTT.

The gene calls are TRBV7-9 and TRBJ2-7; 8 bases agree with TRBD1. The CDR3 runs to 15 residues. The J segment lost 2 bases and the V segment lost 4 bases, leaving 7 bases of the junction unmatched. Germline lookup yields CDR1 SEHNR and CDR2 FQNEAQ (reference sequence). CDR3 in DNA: TGTGCCAGCAGCTCAACAGGGGGTTCCCCCTACGAGCAGTACTTC. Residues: CASSSTGGSPYEQYF.

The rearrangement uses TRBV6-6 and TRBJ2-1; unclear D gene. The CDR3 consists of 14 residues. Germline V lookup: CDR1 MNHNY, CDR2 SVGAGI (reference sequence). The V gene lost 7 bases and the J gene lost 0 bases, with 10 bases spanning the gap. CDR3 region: CASTGTISYNEQFF. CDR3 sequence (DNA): TGTGCCAGCACAGGAACTATCTCCTACAATGAGCAGTTCTTC.

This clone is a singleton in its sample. CDR3 loop: CASSFGIGETQYF. The CDR3 nucleotides are TGTGCCAGCAGTTTCGGGATCGGGGAGACCCAGTACTTC. The chain is built from TRBV27 and TRBJ2-5; weak D call: TRBD2 (5 bases). There are 13 residues in the CDR3. V lost 3 bases to trimming and J lost 5 bases, with 10 bases between them. The germline V gene has CDR1 MNHEY and CDR2 SMNVEV (reference sequence).

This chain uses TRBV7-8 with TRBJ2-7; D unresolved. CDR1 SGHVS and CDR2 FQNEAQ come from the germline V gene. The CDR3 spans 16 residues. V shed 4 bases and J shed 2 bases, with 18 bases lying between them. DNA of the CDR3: TGTGCCAGCAGCTCAACGGGCCTTACCCAAACCTACGAGCAGTACTTC. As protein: CASSSTGLTQTYEQYF.

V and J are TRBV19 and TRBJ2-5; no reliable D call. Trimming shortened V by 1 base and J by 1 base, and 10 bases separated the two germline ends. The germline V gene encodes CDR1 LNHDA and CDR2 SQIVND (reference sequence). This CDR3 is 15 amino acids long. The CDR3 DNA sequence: TGTGCCAGTAGTATAGTAGGGCAAGCCCAAGAGACCCAGTACTTC. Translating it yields CASSIVGQAQETQYF.

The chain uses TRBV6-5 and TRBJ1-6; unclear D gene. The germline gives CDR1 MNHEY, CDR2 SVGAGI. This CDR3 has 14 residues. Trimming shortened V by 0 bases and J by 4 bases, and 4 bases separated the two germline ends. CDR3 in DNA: TGTGCCAGCAGTTACTCGGGATATAATTCACCCCTCCACTTT. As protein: CASSYSGYNSPLHF.

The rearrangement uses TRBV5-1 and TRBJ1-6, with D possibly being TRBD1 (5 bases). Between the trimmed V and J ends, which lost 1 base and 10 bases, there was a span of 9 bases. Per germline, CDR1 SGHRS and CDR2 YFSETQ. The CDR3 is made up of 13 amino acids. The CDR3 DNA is TGCGCCAGCAGCTTGAGCCGGGACTCACCCCTCCACTTT. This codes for CASSLSRDSPLHF. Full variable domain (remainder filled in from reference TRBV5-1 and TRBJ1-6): KAGVTQTPRYLIKTRGQQVTLSCSPISGHRSVSWYQQTPGQGLQFLFEYFSETQRNKGNFPGRFSGRQFSNSRSEMNVSTLELGDSALYLCASSLSRDSPLHFGNGTRLTVT.

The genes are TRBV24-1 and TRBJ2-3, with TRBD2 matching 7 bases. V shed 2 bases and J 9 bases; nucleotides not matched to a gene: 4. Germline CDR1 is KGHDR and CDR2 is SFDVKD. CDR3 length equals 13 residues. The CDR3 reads CATSDSPAGTQYF. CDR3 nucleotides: TGTGCCACCAGTGATTCCCCAGCGGGAACGCAGTATTTT.

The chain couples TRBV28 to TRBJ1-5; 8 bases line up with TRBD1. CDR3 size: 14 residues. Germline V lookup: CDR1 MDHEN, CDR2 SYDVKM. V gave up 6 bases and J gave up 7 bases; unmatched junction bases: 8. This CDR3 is CASRTDRVWQPQHF. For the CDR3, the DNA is TGTGCCAGCAGGACGGACAGGGTTTGGCAGCCCCAGCATTTT.

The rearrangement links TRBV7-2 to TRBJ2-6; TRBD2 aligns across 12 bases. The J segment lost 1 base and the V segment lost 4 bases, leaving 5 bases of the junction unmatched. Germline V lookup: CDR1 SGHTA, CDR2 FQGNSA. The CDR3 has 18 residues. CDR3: CASSSKTSGSSGANVLTF. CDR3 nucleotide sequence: TGTGCCAGCAGCTCGAAGACTAGCGGGAGTTCTGGGGCCAACGTCCTGACTTTC.

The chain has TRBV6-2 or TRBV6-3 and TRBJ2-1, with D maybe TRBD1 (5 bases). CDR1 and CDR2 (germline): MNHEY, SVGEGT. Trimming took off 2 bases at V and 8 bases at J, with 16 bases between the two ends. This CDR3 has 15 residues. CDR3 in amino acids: CASSYGATAWDEQFF. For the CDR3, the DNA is TGTGCCAGCAGTTACGGGGCCACGGCCTGGGATGAGCAGTTCTTC.

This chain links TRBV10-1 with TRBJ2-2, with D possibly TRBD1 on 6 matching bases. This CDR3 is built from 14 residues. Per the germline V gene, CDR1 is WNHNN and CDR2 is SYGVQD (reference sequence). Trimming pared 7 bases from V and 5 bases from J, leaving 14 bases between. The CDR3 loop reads CASTPNRETGELFF. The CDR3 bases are TGCGCCAGCACCCCGAACAGGGAAACCGGGGAGCTGTTTTTT.

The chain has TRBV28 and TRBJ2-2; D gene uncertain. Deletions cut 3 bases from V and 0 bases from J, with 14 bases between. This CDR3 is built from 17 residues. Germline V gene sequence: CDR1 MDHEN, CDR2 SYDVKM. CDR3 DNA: TGTGCCAGCAGTTTTTACGGTGTGAGGTCGAACACCGGGGAGCTGTTTTTT. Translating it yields CASSFYGVRSNTGELFF. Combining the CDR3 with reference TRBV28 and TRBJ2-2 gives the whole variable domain DVKVTQSSRYLVKRTGEKVFLECVQDMDHENMFWYRQDPGLGLRLIYFSYDVKMKEKGDIPEGYSVSREKKERFSLILESASTNQTSMYLCASSFYGVRSNTGELFFGEGSRLTVL.

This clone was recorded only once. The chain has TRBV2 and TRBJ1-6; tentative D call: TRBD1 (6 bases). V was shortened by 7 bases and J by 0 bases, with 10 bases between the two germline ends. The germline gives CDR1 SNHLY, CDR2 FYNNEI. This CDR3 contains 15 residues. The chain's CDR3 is CASTDSVSYNSPLHF. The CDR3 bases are TGTGCCAGCACGGACAGTGTCTCCTATAATTCACCCCTCCACTTT.

The CDR3 loop reads CASSMAVFYSNQPQHF. The CDR3 DNA follows: TGTGCCAGTAGTATGGCCGTTTTTTATAGCAATCAGCCCCAGCATTTT. This chain links TRBV19 with TRBJ1-5; unclear D gene. The CDR3 is 16 amino acids. The germline V and J ends were trimmed by 3 bases and 0 bases, with 12 bases remaining between them. Germline V lookup: CDR1 LNHDA, CDR2 SQIVND (reference sequence).

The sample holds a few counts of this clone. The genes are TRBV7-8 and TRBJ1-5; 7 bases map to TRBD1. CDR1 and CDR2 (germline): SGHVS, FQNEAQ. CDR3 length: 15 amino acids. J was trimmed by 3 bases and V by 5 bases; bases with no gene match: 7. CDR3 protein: CASSETGSLNQPQHF. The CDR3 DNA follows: TGTGCCAGCAGCGAGACAGGGTCTCTCAATCAGCCCCAGCATTTT.

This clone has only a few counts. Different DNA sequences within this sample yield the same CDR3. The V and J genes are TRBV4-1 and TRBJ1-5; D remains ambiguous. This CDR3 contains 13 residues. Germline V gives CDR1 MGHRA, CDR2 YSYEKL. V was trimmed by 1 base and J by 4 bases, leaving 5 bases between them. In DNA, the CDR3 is TGCGCCAGCAGCCAAGTCGGGAATCAGCCCCAGCATTTT. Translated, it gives CASSQVGNQPQHF.

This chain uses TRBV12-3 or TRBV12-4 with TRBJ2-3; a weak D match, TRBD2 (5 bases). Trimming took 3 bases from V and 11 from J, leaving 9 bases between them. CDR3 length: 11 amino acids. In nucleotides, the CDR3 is TGTGCCAGCAGTTTGTTGGAGGAGCAGTATTTT. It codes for CASSLLEEQYF.

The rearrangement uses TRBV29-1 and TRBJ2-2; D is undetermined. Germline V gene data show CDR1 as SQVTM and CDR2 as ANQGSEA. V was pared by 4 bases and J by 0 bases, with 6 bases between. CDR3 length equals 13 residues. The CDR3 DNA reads TGCAGCGTTGTTACAGCGAACACCGGGGAGCTGTTTTTT. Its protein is CSVVTANTGELFF.

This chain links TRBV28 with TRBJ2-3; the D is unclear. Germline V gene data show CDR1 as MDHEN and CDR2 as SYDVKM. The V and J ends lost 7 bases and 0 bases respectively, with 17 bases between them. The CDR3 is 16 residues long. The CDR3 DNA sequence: TGTGCCAGCATCCCAAACAGCAAGCCTAGCACAGATACGCAGTATTTT. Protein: CASIPNSKPSTDTQYF.

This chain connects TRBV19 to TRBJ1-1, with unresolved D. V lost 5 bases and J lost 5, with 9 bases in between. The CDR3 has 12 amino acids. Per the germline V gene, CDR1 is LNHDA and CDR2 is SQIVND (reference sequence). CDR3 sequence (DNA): TGTGCCAGTAGTGCCGGTCGGACTGAAGCTTTCTTT. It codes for CASSAGRTEAFF.

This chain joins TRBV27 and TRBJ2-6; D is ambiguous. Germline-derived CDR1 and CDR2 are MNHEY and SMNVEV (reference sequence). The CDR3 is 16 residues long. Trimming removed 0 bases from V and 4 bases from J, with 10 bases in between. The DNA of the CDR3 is TGTGCCAGCAGTTTATCGAATGCGGTCGGGGCCAACGTCCTGACTTTC. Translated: CASSLSNAVGANVLTF.

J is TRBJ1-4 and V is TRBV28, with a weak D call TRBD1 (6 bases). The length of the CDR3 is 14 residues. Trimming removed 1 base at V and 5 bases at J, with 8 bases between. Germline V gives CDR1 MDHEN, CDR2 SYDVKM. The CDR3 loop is CASSLLDSNEKLFF. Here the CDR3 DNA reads TGTGCCAGCAGTTTATTGGACAGCAATGAAAAACTGTTTTTT. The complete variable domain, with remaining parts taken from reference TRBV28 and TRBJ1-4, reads DVKVTQSSRYLVKRTGEKVFLECVQDMDHENMFWYRQDPGLGLRLIYFSYDVKMKEKGDIPEGYSVSREKKERFSLILESASTNQTSMYLCASSLLDSNEKLFFGSGTQLSVL.

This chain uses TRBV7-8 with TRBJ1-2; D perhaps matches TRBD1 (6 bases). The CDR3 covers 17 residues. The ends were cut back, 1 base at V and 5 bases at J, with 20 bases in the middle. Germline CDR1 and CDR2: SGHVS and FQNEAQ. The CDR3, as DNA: TGTGCCAGCAGCTTAGTCGGGACCAACAGGGACGAGTATGGCTACACCTTC. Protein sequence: CASSLVGTNRDEYGYTF.

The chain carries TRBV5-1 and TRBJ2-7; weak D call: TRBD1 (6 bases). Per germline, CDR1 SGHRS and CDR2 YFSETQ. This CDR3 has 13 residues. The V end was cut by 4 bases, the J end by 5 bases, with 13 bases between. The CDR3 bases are TGCGCCAGCAGCGAGGACAGAGGGCACGAGCAGTACTTC. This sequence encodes CASSEDRGHEQYF.

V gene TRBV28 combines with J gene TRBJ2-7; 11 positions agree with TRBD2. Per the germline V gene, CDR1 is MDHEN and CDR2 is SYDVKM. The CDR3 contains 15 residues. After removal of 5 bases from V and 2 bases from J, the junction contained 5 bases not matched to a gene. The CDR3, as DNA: TGTGCCAGCAGTCCCGGGACTAGCGGAACCTACGAGCAGTACTTC. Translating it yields CASSPGTSGTYEQYF.

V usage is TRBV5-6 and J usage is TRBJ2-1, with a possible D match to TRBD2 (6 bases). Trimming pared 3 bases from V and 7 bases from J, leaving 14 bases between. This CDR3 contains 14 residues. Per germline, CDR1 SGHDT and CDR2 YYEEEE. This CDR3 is CASSYSGGRNEQFF. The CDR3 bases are TGTGCCAGCAGCTATTCGGGTGGGAGGAATGAGCAGTTCTTC.

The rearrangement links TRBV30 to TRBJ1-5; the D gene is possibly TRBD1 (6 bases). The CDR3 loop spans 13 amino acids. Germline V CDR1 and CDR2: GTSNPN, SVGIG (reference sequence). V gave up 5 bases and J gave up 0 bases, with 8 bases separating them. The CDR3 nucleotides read TGTGCCTGGGGACAGTATAGCAATCAGCCCCAGCATTTT. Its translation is CAWGQYSNQPQHF.